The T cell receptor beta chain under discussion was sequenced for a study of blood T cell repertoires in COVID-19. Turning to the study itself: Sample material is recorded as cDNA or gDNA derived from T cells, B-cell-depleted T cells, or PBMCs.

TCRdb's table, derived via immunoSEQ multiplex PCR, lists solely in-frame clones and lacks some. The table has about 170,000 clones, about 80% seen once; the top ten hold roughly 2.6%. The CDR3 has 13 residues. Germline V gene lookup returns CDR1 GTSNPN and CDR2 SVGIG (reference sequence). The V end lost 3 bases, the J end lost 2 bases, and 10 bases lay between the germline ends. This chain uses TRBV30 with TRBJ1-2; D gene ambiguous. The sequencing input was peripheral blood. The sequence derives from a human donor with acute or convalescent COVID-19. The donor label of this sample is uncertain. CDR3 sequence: CAWRIKENYGYTF. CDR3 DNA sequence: TGTGCCTGGAGAATTAAGGAGAACTATGGCTACACCTTC.